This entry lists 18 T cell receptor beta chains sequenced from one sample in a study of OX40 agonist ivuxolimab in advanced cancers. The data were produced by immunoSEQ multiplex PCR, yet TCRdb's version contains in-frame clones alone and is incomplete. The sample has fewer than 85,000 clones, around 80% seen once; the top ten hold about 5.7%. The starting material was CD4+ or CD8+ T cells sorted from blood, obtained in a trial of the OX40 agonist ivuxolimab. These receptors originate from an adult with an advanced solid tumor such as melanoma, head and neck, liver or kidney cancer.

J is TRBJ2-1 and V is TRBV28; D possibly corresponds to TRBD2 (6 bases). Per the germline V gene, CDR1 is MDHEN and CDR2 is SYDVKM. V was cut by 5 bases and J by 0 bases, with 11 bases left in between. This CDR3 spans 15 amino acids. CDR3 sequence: CASSAASDSYNEQFF. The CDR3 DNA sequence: TGTGCCAGCAGTGCAGCTAGCGACTCCTACAATGAGCAGTTCTTC.

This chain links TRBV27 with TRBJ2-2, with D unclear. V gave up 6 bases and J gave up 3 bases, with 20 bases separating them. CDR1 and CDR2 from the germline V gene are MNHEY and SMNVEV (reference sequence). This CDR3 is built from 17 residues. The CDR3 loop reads CASSLPRAGFDTGELFF. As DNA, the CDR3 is TGTGCCAGCAGCTTGCCGCGTGCAGGCTTTGACACCGGGGAGCTGTTTTTT.

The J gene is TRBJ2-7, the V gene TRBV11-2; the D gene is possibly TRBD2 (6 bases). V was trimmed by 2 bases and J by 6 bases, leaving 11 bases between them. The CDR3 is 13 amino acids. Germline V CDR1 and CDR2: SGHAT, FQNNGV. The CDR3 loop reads CASSLHGGREQYF. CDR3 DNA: TGTGCCAGCAGCTTACACGGGGGTCGCGAGCAGTACTTC.

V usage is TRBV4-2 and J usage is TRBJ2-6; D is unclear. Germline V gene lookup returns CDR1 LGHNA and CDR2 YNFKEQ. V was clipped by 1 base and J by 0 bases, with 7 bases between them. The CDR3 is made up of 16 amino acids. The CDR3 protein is CASSQGRFSGANVLTF. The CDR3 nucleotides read TGTGCCAGCAGCCAAGGGCGCTTCTCTGGGGCCAACGTCCTGACTTTC.

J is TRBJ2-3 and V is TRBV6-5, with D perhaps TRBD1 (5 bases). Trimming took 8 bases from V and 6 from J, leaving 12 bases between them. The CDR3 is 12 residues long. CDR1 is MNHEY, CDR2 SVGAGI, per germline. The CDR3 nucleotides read TGTGCCAGCGGGAAGGGGTACGATACGCAGTATTTT. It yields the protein CASGKGYDTQYF.

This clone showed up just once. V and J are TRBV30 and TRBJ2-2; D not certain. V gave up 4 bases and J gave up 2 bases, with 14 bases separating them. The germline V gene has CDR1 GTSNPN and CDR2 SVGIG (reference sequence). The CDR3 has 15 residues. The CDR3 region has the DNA TGTGCCTGGAAGACCGGCAGAACTAACACCGGGGAGCTGTTTTTT. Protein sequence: CAWKTGRTNTGELFF.

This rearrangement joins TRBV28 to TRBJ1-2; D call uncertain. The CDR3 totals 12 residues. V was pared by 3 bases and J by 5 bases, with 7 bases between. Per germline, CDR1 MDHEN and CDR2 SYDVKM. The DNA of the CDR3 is TGTGCCAGCAGTTTTCGACCGTATGGCTACACCTTC. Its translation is CASSFRPYGYTF.

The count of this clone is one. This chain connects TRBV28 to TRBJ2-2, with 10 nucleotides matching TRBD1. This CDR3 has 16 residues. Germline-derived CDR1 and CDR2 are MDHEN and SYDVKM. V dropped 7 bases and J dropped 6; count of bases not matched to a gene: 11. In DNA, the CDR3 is TGTGCCAGCACCCACTGGACAGGGGGGCGGTCCGGGGAGCTGTTTTTT. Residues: CASTHWTGGRSGELFF. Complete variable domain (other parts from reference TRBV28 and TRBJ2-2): DVKVTQSSRYLVKRTGEKVFLECVQDMDHENMFWYRQDPGLGLRLIYFSYDVKMKEKGDIPEGYSVSREKKERFSLILESASTNQTSMYLCASTHWTGGRSGELFFGEGSRLTVL.

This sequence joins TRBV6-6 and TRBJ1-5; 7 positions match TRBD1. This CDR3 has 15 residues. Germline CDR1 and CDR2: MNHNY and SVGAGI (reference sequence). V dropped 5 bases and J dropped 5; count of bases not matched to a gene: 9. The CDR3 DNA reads TGTGCCAGCAGTACAATATACAGGGGCCATCAGCCCCAGCATTTT. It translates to CASSTIYRGHQPQHF.

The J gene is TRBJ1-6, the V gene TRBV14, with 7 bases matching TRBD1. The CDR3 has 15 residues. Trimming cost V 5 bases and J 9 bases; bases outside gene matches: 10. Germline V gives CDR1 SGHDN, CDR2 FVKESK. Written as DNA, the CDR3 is TGTGCCAGCAGCACCCGACAGGGTCTGACTTCACCCCTCCACTTT. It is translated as CASSTRQGLTSPLHF.

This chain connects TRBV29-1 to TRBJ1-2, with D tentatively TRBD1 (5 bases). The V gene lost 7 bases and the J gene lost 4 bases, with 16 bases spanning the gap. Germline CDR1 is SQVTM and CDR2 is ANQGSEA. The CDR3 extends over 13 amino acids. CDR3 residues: CSERGQGGYGYTF. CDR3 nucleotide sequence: TGCAGCGAGAGAGGCCAGGGAGGCTATGGCTACACCTTC.

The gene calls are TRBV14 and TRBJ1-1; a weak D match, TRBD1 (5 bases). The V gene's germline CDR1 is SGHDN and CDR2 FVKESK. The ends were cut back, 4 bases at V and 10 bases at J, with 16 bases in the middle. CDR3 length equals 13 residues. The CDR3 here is CASSPTSAGGAFF. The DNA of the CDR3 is TGTGCCAGCAGCCCCACCTCGGCTGGGGGAGCTTTCTTT.

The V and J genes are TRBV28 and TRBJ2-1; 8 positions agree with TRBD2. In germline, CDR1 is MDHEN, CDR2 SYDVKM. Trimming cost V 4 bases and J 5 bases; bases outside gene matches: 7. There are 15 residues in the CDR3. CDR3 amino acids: CASSSQLAVNNEQFF. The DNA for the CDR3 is TGTGCCAGCAGTTCCCAACTAGCGGTGAACAATGAGCAGTTCTTC.

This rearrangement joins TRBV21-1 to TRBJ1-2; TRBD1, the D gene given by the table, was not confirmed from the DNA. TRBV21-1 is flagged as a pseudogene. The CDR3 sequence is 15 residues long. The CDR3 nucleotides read TGTGCCAGCAGCAAAGCGCTTCGGGACAGGGTAGGCTACACCTTC. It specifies CASSKALRDRVGYTF.

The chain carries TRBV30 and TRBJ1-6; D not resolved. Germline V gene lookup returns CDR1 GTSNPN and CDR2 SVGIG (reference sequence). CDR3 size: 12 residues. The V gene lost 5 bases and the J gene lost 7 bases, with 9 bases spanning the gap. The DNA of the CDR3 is TGTGCCTGGGGGAGGACCAATTCACCCCTCCACTTT. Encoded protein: CAWGRTNSPLHF.

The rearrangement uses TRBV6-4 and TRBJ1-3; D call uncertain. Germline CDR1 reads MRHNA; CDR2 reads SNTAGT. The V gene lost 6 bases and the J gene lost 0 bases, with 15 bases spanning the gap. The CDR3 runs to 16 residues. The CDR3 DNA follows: TGTGCCAGCAGCATATTTACACCAAACTCTGGAAACACCATATATTTT. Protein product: CASSIFTPNSGNTIYF.

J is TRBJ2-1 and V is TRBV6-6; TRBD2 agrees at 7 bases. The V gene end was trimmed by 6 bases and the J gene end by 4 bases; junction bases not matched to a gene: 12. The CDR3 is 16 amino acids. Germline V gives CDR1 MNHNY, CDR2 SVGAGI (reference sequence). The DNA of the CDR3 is TGTGCCAGCAGAGCAGGAAGGGATAGCGGGTACAATGAGCAGTTCTTC. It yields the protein CASRAGRDSGYNEQFF.

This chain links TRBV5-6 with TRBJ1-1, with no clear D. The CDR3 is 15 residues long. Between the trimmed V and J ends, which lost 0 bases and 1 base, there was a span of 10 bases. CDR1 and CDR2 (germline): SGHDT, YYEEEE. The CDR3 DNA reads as TGTGCCAGCAGCTTGGGCCGACACGGGAACACTGAAGCTTTCTTT. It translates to CASSLGRHGNTEAFF. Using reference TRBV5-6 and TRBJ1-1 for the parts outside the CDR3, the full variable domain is DAGVTQSPTHLIKTRGQQVTLRCSPKSGHDTVSWYQQALGQGPQFIFQYYEEEERQRGNFPDRFSGHQFPNYSSELNVNALLLGDSALYLCASSLGRHGNTEAFFGQGTRLTVV.